Listed below are T cell receptor beta chains from one sample, sequenced in a study of beta chain features in type 1 diabetes. Data came from immunoSEQ multiplex PCR; TCRdb stores just in-frame clones and leaves some out. In the table there are about 270,000 clones, roughly an eighth of which are singletons. Sequences were obtained from naive CD4+ T cells from blood. These receptors were obtained from a young man with type 1 diabetes. CDR3s include the opening cysteine and the closing phenylalanine or tryptophan. A D gene is named only where the DNA matches it firmly. Size values are once, few and many counts, or a class for expanded clones, and some rows have none.

V gene: TRBV27
clone size: .
D gene: TRBD2
J gene: TRBJ2-5
CDR3 DNA: TGTGCCAGCAGCTGGACTAGCGGGGAGACCCAGTACTTC
CDR3 protein: CASSWTSGETQYF

V gene: TRBV7-9
clone size: few
D gene: .
J gene: TRBJ2-5
CDR3 DNA: TGTGCCAGCAGCTTCAGGCCTCAAGAGACCCAGTACTTC
CDR3 protein: CASSFRPQETQYF

V gene: TRBV5-6
clone size: .
D gene: .
J gene: TRBJ2-2
CDR3 DNA: TGTGCCAGCAGATTAGGGGGGGAAGGAACCGGGGAGCTGTTTTTT
CDR3 protein: CASRLGGEGTGELFF

V gene: TRBV6-5
clone size: few
D gene: .
J gene: TRBJ2-2
CDR3 DNA: TGTGCCAGCATGCCAGGGTTCGGGGAGCTGTTTTTT
CDR3 protein: CASMPGFGELFF

V gene: TRBV19
clone size: .
D gene: TRBD1
J gene: TRBJ2-1
CDR3 DNA: TGTGCCAGTATGGACAGGGGAGGGATTGGTGAGCAGTTCTTC
CDR3 protein: CASMDRGGIGEQFF

V gene: TRBV9
clone size: .
D gene: TRBD1
J gene: TRBJ2-7
CDR3 DNA: TGTGCCAGCAGCTACCAAGACAGGGCCATTGAGCAGTACTTC
CDR3 protein: CASSYQDRAIEQYF

V gene: TRBV9
clone size: .
D gene: TRBD2
J gene: TRBJ2-1
CDR3 DNA: TGTGCCAGCAGCGTAGTCAGTAGGGGAGGGGATGAGCAGTTCTTC
CDR3 protein: CASSVVSRGGDEQFF

V gene: TRBV19
clone size: few
D gene: TRBD1
J gene: TRBJ1-4
CDR3 DNA: TGTGCCAGTAGTATGGGACAGGATGAAAAACTGTTTTTT
CDR3 protein: CASSMGQDEKLFF

V gene: TRBV6-1
clone size: .
D gene: .
J gene: TRBJ1-1
CDR3 DNA: TGTGCCAGCAGTGGATCCGAAGGGGCCAACACTGAAGCTTTCTTT
CDR3 protein: CASSGSEGANTEAFF

V gene: TRBV4-2
clone size: few
D gene: TRBD1
J gene: TRBJ2-1
CDR3 DNA: TGTGCCAGCAGCCAAGAGTTGGGGACAGGGGGCAATGAGCAGTTCTTC
CDR3 protein: CASSQELGTGGNEQFF